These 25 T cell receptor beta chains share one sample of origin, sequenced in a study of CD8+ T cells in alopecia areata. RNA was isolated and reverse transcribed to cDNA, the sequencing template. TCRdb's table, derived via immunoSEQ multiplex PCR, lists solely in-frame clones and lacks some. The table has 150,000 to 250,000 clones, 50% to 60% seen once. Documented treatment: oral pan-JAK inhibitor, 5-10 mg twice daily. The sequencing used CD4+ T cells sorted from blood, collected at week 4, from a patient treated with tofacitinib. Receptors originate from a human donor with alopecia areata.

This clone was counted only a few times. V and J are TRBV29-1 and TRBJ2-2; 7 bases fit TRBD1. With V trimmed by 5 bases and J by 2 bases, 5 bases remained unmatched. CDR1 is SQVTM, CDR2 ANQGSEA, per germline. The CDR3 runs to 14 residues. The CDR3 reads CSVYRGRNTGELFF. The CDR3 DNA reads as TGCAGCGTTTACAGGGGTCGCAACACCGGGGAGCTGTTTTTT.

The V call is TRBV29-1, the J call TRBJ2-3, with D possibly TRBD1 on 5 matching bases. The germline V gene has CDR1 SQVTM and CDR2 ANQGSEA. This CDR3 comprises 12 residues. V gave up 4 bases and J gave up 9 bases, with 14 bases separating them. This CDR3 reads CSVGPQGGTQYF. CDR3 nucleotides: TGCAGCGTTGGGCCCCAGGGCGGCACGCAGTATTTT.

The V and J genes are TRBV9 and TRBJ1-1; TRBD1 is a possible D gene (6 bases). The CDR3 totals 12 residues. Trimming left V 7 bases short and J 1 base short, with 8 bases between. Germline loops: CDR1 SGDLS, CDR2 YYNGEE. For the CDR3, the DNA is TGTGCCAGCCGAGGGGGGAACACTGAAGCTTTCTTT. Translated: CASRGGNTEAFF.

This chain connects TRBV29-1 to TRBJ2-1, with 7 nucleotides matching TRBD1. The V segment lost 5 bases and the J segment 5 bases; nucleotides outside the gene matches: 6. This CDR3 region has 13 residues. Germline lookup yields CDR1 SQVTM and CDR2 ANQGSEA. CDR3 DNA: TGCAGCGTTTCAGACAGGGCGGACAATGAGCAGTTCTTC. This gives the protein CSVSDRADNEQFF.

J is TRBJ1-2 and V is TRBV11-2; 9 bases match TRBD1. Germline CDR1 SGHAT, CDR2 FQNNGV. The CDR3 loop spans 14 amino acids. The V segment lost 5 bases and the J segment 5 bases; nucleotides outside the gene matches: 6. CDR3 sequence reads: CASSTGTGSYGYTF. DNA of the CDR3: TGTGCCAGCAGCACAGGGACAGGGTCGTATGGCTACACCTTC.

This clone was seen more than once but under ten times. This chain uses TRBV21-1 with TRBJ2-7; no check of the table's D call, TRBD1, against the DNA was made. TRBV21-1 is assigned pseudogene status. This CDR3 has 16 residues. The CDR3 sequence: CASTPEKQQSSYEQYF. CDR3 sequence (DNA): TGTGCCAGCACCCCGGAAAAACAGCAGAGCTCCTACGAGCAGTACTTC.

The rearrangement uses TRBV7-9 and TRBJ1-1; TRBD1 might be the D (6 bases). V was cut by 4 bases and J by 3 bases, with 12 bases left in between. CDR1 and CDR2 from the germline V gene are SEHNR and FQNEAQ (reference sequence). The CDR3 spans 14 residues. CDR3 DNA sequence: TGTGCCAGCAGCTCCCAGGGGAGGGACACTGAAGCTTTCTTT. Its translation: CASSSQGRDTEAFF.

In DNA form, the CDR3 reads TGTGCCACTGGCGATACCGGGATCCAAGAGACCCAGTACTTC. Its translation is CATGDTGIQETQYF. The chain couples TRBV2 to TRBJ2-5; tentative D call: TRBD2 (5 bases). CDR1 SNHLY and CDR2 FYNNEI come from the germline V gene. The CDR3 is 14 amino acids. Trimming took 10 bases from V and 1 from J, leaving 16 bases between them.

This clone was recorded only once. The CDR3 sequence: CASSLTPSQPQHF. CDR3 in DNA: TGTGCCAGCAGTCTCACCCCTAGTCAGCCCCAGCATTTT. J is TRBJ1-5 and V is TRBV7-2; D remains unclear. The CDR3 totals 13 residues. Germline V CDR1 and CDR2: SGHTA, FQGNSA. Trimming took off 6 bases at V and 6 bases at J, with 12 bases between the two ends. Filled out from reference TRBV7-2 and TRBJ1-5, the complete variable domain reads GAGVSQSPSNKVTEKGKDVELRCDPISGHTALYWYRQSLGQGLEFLIYFQGNSAPDKSGLPSDRFSAERTGGSVSTLTIQRTQQEDSAVYLCASSLTPSQPQHFGDGTRLSIL.

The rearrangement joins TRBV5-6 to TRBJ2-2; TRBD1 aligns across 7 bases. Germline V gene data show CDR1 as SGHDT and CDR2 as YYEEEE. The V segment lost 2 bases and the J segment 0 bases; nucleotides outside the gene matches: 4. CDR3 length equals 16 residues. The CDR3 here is CASSFPTGSNTGELFF. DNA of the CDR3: TGTGCCAGCAGCTTCCCGACAGGGTCGAACACCGGGGAGCTGTTTTTT.

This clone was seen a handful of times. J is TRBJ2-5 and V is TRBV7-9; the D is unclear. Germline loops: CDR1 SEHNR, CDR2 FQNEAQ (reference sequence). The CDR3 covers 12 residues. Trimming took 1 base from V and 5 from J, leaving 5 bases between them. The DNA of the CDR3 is TGTGCCAGCAGCTTAGTATTTGAGACCCAGTACTTC. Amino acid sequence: CASSLVFETQYF.

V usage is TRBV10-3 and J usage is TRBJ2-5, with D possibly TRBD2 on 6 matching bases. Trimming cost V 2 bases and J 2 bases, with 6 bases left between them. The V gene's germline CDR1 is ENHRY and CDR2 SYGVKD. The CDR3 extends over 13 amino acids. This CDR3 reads CAISEGLQETQYF. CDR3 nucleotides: TGTGCCATCAGTGAGGGACTACAAGAGACCCAGTACTTC.

The CDR3 sequence: CASSEGTAINYGYTF. As DNA, the CDR3 is TGTGCCAGCAGTGAGGGGACAGCCATTAACTATGGCTACACCTTC. The chain employs TRBV28 and TRBJ1-2; 7 bases line up with TRBD1. CDR3 length: 15 amino acids. With 5 bases clipped from V and 1 base from J, the junction kept 7 bases outside the gene matches. CDR1 is MDHEN and CDR2 is SYDVKM in the germline V gene.

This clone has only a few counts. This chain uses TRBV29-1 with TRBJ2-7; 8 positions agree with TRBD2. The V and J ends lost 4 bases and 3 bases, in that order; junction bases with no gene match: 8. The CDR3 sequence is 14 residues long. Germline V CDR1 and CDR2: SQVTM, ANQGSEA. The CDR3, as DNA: TGCAGCGTTGGCCCGAGGACTAGCTTCTACGAGCAGTACTTC. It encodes CSVGPRTSFYEQYF.

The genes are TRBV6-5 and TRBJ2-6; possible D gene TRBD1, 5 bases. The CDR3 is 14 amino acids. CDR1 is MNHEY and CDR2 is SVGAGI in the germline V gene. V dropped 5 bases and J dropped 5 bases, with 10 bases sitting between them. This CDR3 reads CASSKGIRANVLTF. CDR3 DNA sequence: TGTGCCAGCAGTAAGGGGATTCGGGCCAACGTCCTGACTTTC.

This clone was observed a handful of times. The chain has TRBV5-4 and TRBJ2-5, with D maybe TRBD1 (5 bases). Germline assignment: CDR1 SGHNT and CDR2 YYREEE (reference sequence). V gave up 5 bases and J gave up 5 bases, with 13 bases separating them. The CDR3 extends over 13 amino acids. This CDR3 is CASSRIAGETQYF. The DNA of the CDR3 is TGTGCCAGCAGTCGTATCGCAGGGGAGACCCAGTACTTC.

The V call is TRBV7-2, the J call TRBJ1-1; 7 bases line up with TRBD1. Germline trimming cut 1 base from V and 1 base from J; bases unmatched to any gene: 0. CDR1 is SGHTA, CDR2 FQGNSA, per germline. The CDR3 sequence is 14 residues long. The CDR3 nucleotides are TGTGCCAGCAGCTTAGGACAGGGGAACACTGAAGCTTTCTTT. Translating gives CASSLGQGNTEAFF.

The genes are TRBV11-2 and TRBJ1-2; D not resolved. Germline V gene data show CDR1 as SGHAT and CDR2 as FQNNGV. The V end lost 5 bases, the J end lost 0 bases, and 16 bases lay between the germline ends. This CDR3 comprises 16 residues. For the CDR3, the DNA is TGTGCCAGCAGCCCCCGTCTATCCAAAGCTAACTATGGCTACACCTTC. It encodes CASSPRLSKANYGYTF.

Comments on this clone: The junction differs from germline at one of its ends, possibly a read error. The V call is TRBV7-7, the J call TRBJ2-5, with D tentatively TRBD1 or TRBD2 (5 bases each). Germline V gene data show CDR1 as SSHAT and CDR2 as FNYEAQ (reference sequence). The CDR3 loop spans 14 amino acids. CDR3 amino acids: CASSLAQGQETQYF. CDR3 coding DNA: TGTGCTAGCAGCTTAGCGCAGGGCCAAGAGACCCAGTACTTC.

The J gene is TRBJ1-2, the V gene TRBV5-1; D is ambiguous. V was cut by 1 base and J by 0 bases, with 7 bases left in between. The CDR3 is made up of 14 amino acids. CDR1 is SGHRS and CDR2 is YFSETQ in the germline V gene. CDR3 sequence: CASSLTGANYGYTF. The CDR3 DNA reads TGCGCCAGCAGCTTGACGGGAGCTAACTATGGCTACACCTTC.

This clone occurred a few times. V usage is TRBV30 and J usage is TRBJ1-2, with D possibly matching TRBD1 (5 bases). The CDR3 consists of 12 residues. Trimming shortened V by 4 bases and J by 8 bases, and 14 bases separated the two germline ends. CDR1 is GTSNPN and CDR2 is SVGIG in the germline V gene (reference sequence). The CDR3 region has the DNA TGTGCCTGGACCGGCGGGGGTGGGGGCTACACCTTC. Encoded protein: CAWTGGGGGYTF.

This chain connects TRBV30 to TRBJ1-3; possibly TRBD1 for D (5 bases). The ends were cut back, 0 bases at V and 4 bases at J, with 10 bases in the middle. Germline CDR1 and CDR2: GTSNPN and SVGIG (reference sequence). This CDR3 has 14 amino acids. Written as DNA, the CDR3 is TGTGCCTGGAGTGTAGGGACCCCCGGAAACACCATATATTTT. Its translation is CAWSVGTPGNTIYF. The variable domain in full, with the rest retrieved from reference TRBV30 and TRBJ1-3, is SQTIHQWPATLVQPVGSPLSLECTVEGTSNPNLYWYRQAAGRGLQLLFYSVGIGQISSEVPQNLSASRPQDRQFILSSKKLLLSDSGFYLCAWSVGTPGNTIYFGEGSWLTVV.

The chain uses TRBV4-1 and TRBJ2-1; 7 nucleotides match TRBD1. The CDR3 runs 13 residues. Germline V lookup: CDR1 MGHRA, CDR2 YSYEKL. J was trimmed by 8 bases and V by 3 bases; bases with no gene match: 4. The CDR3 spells CASSHDQGDEQFF. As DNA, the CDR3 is TGCGCCAGCAGCCATGACCAGGGGGATGAGCAGTTCTTC.

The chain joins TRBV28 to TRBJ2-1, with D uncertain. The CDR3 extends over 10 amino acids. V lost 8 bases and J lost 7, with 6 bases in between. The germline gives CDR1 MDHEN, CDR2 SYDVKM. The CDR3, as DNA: TGTGCCAGCGGTCAGAATGAGCAGTTCTTC. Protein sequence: CASGQNEQFF.

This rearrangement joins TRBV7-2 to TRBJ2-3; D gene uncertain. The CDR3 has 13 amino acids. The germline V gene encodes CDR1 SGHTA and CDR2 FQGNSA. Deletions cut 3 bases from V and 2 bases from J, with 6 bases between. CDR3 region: CASSLSFTDTQYF. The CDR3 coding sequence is TGTGCCAGCAGCTTGTCATTCACAGATACGCAGTATTTT.